This T cell receptor (beta chain) was captured by sequencing in a study of T cell responses to AZD1222 COVID-19 vaccine. Study-wide results and limits: Once two AZD1222 doses were given, Spike-specific TCR breadth and depth went up. Recipients of AZD1222 seropositive at baseline numbered only 5 to 7.

Concerning this clone itself: Its cognate antigen is unknown.

Sequencing used immunoSEQ multiplex PCR; TCRdb keeps in-frame clones, though not all of them. Among 45,000 or so clones listed, about 92% were seen once. V was cut by 2 bases and J by 6 bases, with 11 bases left in between. CDR1 MNHEY and CDR2 SVGEGT come from the germline V gene. The CDR3 consists of 14 residues. This TCR derives from an adult who received the AZD1222 COVID-19 vaccine. This chain joins TRBV6-2 or TRBV6-3 and TRBJ2-1; D unresolved. The sample was peripheral blood, taken 28 days after the second AZD1222 dose. The CDR3 sequence: CASSYLPRGNEQFF. The CDR3 DNA is TGTGCCAGCAGTTACCTCCCCAGAGGCAATGAGCAGTTCTTC.